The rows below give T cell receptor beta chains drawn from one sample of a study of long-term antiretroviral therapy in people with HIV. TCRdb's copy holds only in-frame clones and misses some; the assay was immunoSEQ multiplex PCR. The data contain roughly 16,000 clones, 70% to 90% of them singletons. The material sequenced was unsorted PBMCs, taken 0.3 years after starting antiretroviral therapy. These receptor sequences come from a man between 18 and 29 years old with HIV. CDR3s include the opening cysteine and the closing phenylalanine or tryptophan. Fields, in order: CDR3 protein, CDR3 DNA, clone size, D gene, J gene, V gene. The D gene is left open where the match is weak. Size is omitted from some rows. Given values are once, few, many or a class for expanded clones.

CDR3aa: CASSQEVQGETQYF
CDR3nt: TGCGCCAGCAGCCAAGAAGTGCAGGGCGAGACCCAGTACTTC
abundance: -
d_gene: -
j_gene: TRBJ2-5
v_gene: TRBV4-1

CDR3aa: CASSFWGQATNEKLFF
CDR3nt: TGTGCCAGCAGTTTCTGGGGACAGGCAACTAATGAAAAACTGTTTTTT
abundance: once
d_gene: TRBD1
j_gene: TRBJ1-4
v_gene: TRBV28

CDR3aa: CASSPGQGAHGYTF
CDR3nt: TGTGCCAGCAGCCCGGGACAAGGGGCTCATGGCTACACCTTC
abundance: -
d_gene: -
j_gene: TRBJ1-2
v_gene: TRBV5-6

CDR3aa: CASSVGNTEAFF
CDR3nt: TGTGCCAGCAGTGTTGGGAACACTGAAGCTTTCTTT
abundance: -
d_gene: -
j_gene: TRBJ1-1
v_gene: TRBV25-1

CDR3aa: CASSFTGVADTQYF
CDR3nt: TGTGCCAGCAGCTTTACCGGGGTAGCAGATACGCAGTATTTT
abundance: -
d_gene: -
j_gene: TRBJ2-3
v_gene: TRBV7-9

CDR3aa: CATLAAGGGGAQYF
CDR3nt: TGTGCCACCCTGGCAGCGGGGGGGGGAGGGGCCCAGTACTTC
abundance: once
d_gene: TRBD2
j_gene: TRBJ2-5
v_gene: TRBV10-3

CDR3aa: CASSSAGLAEQFF
CDR3nt: TGTGCCAGCAGCTCCGCGGGACTAGCTGAGCAGTTCTTC
abundance: -
d_gene: TRBD2
j_gene: TRBJ2-1
v_gene: TRBV7-3

CDR3aa: CSVGENYGYTF
CDR3nt: TGCAGCGTTGGAGAGAACTATGGCTACACCTTC
abundance: -
d_gene: -
j_gene: TRBJ1-2
v_gene: TRBV29-1

CDR3aa: CASSLTLGGLNTGELFF
CDR3nt: TGTGCCAGCAGCCTCACCCTCGGGGGGCTAAACACCGGGGAGCTGTTTTTT
abundance: -
d_gene: -
j_gene: TRBJ2-2
v_gene: TRBV27

CDR3aa: CASSELREHQPQHF
CDR3nt: TGTGCCAGCAGTGAATTGAGGGAGCATCAGCCCCAGCATTTT
abundance: -
d_gene: -
j_gene: TRBJ1-5
v_gene: TRBV6-1

CDR3aa: CSVGWGSEANEKLFF
CDR3nt: TGCAGCGTTGGTTGGGGGAGTGAGGCTAATGAAAAACTGTTTTTT
abundance: -
d_gene: -
j_gene: TRBJ1-4
v_gene: TRBV29-1

CDR3aa: CASSAPGGTGELFF
CDR3nt: TGTGCCAGCAGTGCCCCAGGGGGCACCGGGGAGCTGTTTTTT
abundance: -
d_gene: TRBD1
j_gene: TRBJ2-2
v_gene: TRBV6-4

CDR3aa: CASSGQGNSPLHF
CDR3nt: TGTGCCAGCAGCGGACAGGGGAATTCACCCCTCCACTTT
abundance: -
d_gene: TRBD1
j_gene: TRBJ1-6
v_gene: TRBV5-6

CDR3aa: CASSITSPNSPLHF
CDR3nt: TGTGCCAGTAGTATAACCAGTCCGAATTCACCCCTCCACTTT
abundance: -
d_gene: -
j_gene: TRBJ1-6
v_gene: TRBV19

CDR3aa: CASSLSRWYSGNTIYF
CDR3nt: TGTGCCAGCAGCCTGAGTAGGTGGTATTCTGGAAACACCATATATTTT
abundance: -
d_gene: -
j_gene: TRBJ1-3
v_gene: TRBV28

CDR3aa: CASSLGPTGARFEKLFF
CDR3nt: TGTGCCAGCAGCTTAGGCCCTACAGGGGCCCGTTTTGAAAAACTGTTTTTT
abundance: -
d_gene: TRBD1
j_gene: TRBJ1-4
v_gene: TRBV11-2

CDR3aa: CASSLDPNQPQHF
CDR3nt: TGTGCCAGCAGCCTGGACCCCAATCAGCCCCAGCATTTT
abundance: -
d_gene: -
j_gene: TRBJ1-5
v_gene: TRBV5-6

CDR3aa: CASSLAQGSTGELFF
CDR3nt: TGCGCCAGCAGCTTGGCCCAGGGTAGCACCGGGGAGCTGTTTTTT
abundance: -
d_gene: -
j_gene: TRBJ2-2
v_gene: TRBV5-1

CDR3aa: CASSSRGGNYGYTF
CDR3nt: TGTGCCAGCAGCTCCCGTGGGGGTAACTATGGCTACACCTTC
abundance: -
d_gene: -
j_gene: TRBJ1-2
v_gene: TRBV7-8

CDR3aa: CASSLESRNEQFF
CDR3nt: TGTGCCAGCAGCTTGGAGAGTAGGAATGAGCAGTTCTTC
abundance: -
d_gene: -
j_gene: TRBJ2-1
v_gene: TRBV7-2

CDR3aa: CASSLPGVMNTEAFF
CDR3nt: TGTGCCAGCAGCTTGCCAGGGGTTATGAACACTGAAGCTTTCTTT
abundance: -
d_gene: -
j_gene: TRBJ1-1
v_gene: TRBV5-6

CDR3aa: CASGSRTESIGLVYTDTQYF
CDR3nt: TGTGCCAGCGGTAGTAGGACAGAGTCAATCGGACTAGTATACACAGATACGCAGTATTTT
abundance: -
d_gene: -
j_gene: TRBJ2-3
v_gene: TRBV9

CDR3aa: CASSVGEGAQETQYF
CDR3nt: TGTGCCAGCAGCGTAGGAGAGGGGGCACAAGAGACCCAGTACTTC
abundance: -
d_gene: TRBD1
j_gene: TRBJ2-5
v_gene: TRBV9

CDR3aa: CASIQGAPSGANVLTF
CDR3nt: TGTGCCAGCATACAGGGGGCTCCCTCTGGGGCCAACGTCCTGACTTTC
abundance: -
d_gene: TRBD1
j_gene: TRBJ2-6
v_gene: TRBV5-6

CDR3aa: CASSRDRDYEQYF
CDR3nt: TGTGCCAGCTCCCGGGACAGAGACTACGAGCAGTACTTC
abundance: -
d_gene: TRBD1
j_gene: TRBJ2-7
v_gene: TRBV2

CDR3aa: CASTGQGDSPLHF
CDR3nt: TGTGCCAGCACCGGACAGGGAGATTCACCCCTCCACTTT
abundance: few
d_gene: TRBD1
j_gene: TRBJ1-6
v_gene: TRBV2

CDR3aa: CASSKTQNSHEQYF
CDR3nt: TGTGCCAGCAGCAAAACACAGAACTCCCACGAGCAGTACTTC
abundance: -
d_gene: -
j_gene: TRBJ2-7
v_gene: TRBV5-5

CDR3aa: CASRPAGNQPQHF
CDR3nt: TGTGCCAGCAGGCCGGCGGGCAATCAGCCCCAGCATTTT
abundance: few
d_gene: -
j_gene: TRBJ1-5
v_gene: TRBV6-1

CDR3aa: CASSLTDSQLPKTQYF
CDR3nt: TGTGCCAGCAGCTTAACCGACAGTCAACTGCCTAAGACCCAGTACTTC
abundance: -
d_gene: -
j_gene: TRBJ2-5
v_gene: TRBV7-9

CDR3aa: CASSPRTSGYNYEQYF
CDR3nt: TGTGCCAGCAGCCCCCGGACTAGCGGGTACAACTACGAGCAGTACTTC
abundance: few
d_gene: TRBD2
j_gene: TRBJ2-7
v_gene: TRBV7-9

CDR3aa: CASSFEGQGGANVLTF
CDR3nt: TGTGCCAGCAGCTTCGAGGGGCAGGGTGGGGCCAACGTCCTGACTTTC
abundance: -
d_gene: -
j_gene: TRBJ2-6
v_gene: TRBV11-2

CDR3aa: CASSLSGVFGEQYF
CDR3nt: TGTGCCAGCAGCTTATCGGGGGTTTTTGGCGAGCAGTACTTC
abundance: -
d_gene: -
j_gene: TRBJ2-7
v_gene: TRBV7-9

CDR3aa: CASSLQGHHNSPLHF
CDR3nt: TGTGCCAGCAGCTTACAGGGCCACCACAATTCACCCCTCCACTTT
abundance: -
d_gene: -
j_gene: TRBJ1-6
v_gene: TRBV7-2

CDR3aa: CASSSGRADTQYF
CDR3nt: TGTGCCAGCAGCTCGGGGAGGGCAGATACGCAGTATTTT
abundance: -
d_gene: TRBD2
j_gene: TRBJ2-3
v_gene: TRBV7-6

CDR3aa: CASSQGGRGSTDTQYF
CDR3nt: TGTGCCAGCAGCCAAGGAGGCAGGGGAAGTACAGATACGCAGTATTTT
abundance: -
d_gene: -
j_gene: TRBJ2-3
v_gene: TRBV14

CDR3aa: CASTPRTGVNTEAFF
CDR3nt: TGTGCCAGCACCCCTCGGACAGGGGTGAACACTGAAGCTTTCTTT
abundance: -
d_gene: TRBD1
j_gene: TRBJ1-1
v_gene: TRBV9

CDR3aa: CASSLFGDRVTYEQYF
CDR3nt: TGTGCCAGCAGCTTATTCGGGGACAGGGTTACCTACGAGCAGTACTTC
abundance: -
d_gene: TRBD1
j_gene: TRBJ2-7
v_gene: TRBV7-9

CDR3aa: CASRKDWATGELFF
CDR3nt: TGTGCCAGCAGAAAAGATTGGGCCACCGGGGAGCTGTTTTTT
abundance: -
d_gene: -
j_gene: TRBJ2-2
v_gene: TRBV6-1

CDR3aa: CASSLILAGETQYF
CDR3nt: TGTGCCAGCAGTTTAATACTAGCGGGCGAGACCCAGTACTTC
abundance: -
d_gene: TRBD2
j_gene: TRBJ2-5
v_gene: TRBV28

CDR3aa: CASSYFAGAGGEQFF
CDR3nt: TGTGCCAGCAGTTACTTCGCAGGGGCAGGGGGTGAGCAGTTCTTC
abundance: -
d_gene: TRBD1
j_gene: TRBJ2-1
v_gene: TRBV6-5

CDR3aa: CASSFASSYEQYF
CDR3nt: TGTGCCAGCAGTTTCGCCTCGAGCTACGAGCAGTACTTC
abundance: -
d_gene: -
j_gene: TRBJ2-7
v_gene: TRBV28

CDR3aa: CASRPSDGRAEAFF
CDR3nt: TGTGCCAGCAGACCCTCCGATGGGAGGGCTGAAGCTTTCTTT
abundance: -
d_gene: -
j_gene: TRBJ1-1
v_gene: TRBV7-9

CDR3aa: CASSLGQGWYGYTF
CDR3nt: TGTGCCAGCAGCTTGGGACAGGGTTGGTATGGCTACACCTTC
abundance: few
d_gene: TRBD1
j_gene: TRBJ1-2
v_gene: TRBV5-8

CDR3aa: CAISEGRVDSPLHF
CDR3nt: TGTGCCATCAGTGAGGGCAGGGTGGACTCACCCCTCCACTTT
abundance: -
d_gene: -
j_gene: TRBJ1-6
v_gene: TRBV10-3

CDR3aa: CASSPVEGGTNEKLFF
CDR3nt: TGTGCCAGCAGCCCCGTTGAAGGAGGTACAAATGAAAAACTGTTTTTT
abundance: -
d_gene: -
j_gene: TRBJ1-4
v_gene: TRBV5-4

CDR3aa: CASSPATGNSGNTIYF
CDR3nt: TGTGCCAGCTCACCAGCGACAGGGAACTCTGGAAACACCATATATTTT
abundance: few
d_gene: TRBD1
j_gene: TRBJ1-3
v_gene: TRBV18

CDR3aa: CASSFDRTSANYGYTF
CDR3nt: TGTGCCAGCAGTTTCGACAGGACCTCAGCTAACTATGGCTACACCTTC
abundance: -
d_gene: -
j_gene: TRBJ1-2
v_gene: TRBV27

CDR3aa: CASSVIGDTQYF
CDR3nt: TGTGCCAGCAGCGTAATCGGGGATACGCAGTATTTT
abundance: -
d_gene: -
j_gene: TRBJ2-3
v_gene: TRBV9

CDR3aa: CSVTAGGHNSYGYTF
CDR3nt: TGCAGCGTGACCGCGGGGGGGCACAACAGCTATGGCTACACCTTC
abundance: -
d_gene: -
j_gene: TRBJ1-2
v_gene: TRBV29-1

CDR3aa: CASSAHYNEQFF
CDR3nt: TGCGCCAGCAGTGCCCACTACAATGAGCAGTTCTTC
abundance: few
d_gene: -
j_gene: TRBJ2-1
v_gene: TRBV10-1

CDR3aa: CASSLDSDGTQYF
CDR3nt: TGTGCCAGCAGCTTAGACTCAGACGGGACCCAGTACTTC
abundance: -
d_gene: -
j_gene: TRBJ2-5
v_gene: TRBV11-3

CDR3aa: CASSLDPELVDTGELFF
CDR3nt: TGTGCCAGCAGCTTGGATCCTGAGCTGGTGGACACCGGGGAGCTGTTTTTT
abundance: -
d_gene: -
j_gene: TRBJ2-2
v_gene: TRBV5-4

CDR3aa: CASSYQGGTEAFF
CDR3nt: TGTGCCAGCAGTTACCAAGGCGGCACTGAAGCTTTCTTT
abundance: -
d_gene: -
j_gene: TRBJ1-1
v_gene: TRBV6-5

CDR3aa: CASSFTGSENEKLFF
CDR3nt: TGTGCCAGCAGTTTTACAGGGTCGGAGAATGAAAAACTGTTTTTT
abundance: once
d_gene: -
j_gene: TRBJ1-4
v_gene: TRBV7-9

CDR3aa: CASSLFPESTEAFF
CDR3nt: TGTGCCAGCAGCTTATTTCCGGAGAGCACTGAAGCTTTCTTT
abundance: once
d_gene: -
j_gene: TRBJ1-1
v_gene: TRBV11-3

CDR3aa: CASSLGRGSAVETQYF
CDR3nt: TGTGCCAGCAGCCTAGGTCGGGGGTCGGCCGTGGAGACCCAGTACTTC
abundance: few
d_gene: -
j_gene: TRBJ2-5
v_gene: TRBV5-4

CDR3aa: CASSSPGTYSNQPQHF
CDR3nt: TGTGCCAGCAGCTCCCCAGGGACTTATAGCAATCAGCCCCAGCATTTT
abundance: -
d_gene: -
j_gene: TRBJ1-5
v_gene: TRBV5-8